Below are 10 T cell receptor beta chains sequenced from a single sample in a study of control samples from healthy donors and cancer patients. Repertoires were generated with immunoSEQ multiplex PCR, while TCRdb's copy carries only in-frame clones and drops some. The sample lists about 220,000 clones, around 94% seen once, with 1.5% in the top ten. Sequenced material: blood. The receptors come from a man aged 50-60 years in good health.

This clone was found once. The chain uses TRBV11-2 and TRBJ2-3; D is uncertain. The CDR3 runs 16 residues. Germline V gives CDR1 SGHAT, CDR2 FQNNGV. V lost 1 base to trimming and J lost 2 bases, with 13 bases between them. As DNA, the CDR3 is TGTGCCAGCAGCTTAGTGGTGGGGTCTACCACAGATACGCAGTATTTT. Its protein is CASSLVVGSTTDTQYF.

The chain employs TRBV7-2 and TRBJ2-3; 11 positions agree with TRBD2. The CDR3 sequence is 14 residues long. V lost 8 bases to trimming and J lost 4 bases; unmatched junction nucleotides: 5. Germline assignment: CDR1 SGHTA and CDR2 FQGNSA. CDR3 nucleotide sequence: TGTGCCAGCCGACATAGCGGGGGGGCAGATACGCAGTATTTT. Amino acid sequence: CASRHSGGADTQYF.

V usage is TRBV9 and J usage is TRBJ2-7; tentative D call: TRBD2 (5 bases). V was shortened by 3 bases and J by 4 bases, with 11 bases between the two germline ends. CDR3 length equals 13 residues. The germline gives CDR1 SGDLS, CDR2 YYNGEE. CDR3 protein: CASSARTDYEQYF. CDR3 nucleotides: TGTGCCAGCAGCGCGCGGACTGATTACGAGCAGTACTTC. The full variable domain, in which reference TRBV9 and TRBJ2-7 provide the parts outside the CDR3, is DSGVTQTPKHLITATGQRVTLRCSPRSGDLSVYWYQQSLDQGLQFLIQYYNGEERAKGNILERFSAQQFPDLHSELNLSSLELGDSALYFCASSARTDYEQYFGPGTRLTVT.

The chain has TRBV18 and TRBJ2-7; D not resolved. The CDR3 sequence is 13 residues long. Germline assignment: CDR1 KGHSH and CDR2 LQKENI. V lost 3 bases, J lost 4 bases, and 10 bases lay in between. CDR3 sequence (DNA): TGTGCCAGCTCACCTGTCCCTGGGTACGAGCAGTACGTC. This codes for CASSPVPGYEQYV.

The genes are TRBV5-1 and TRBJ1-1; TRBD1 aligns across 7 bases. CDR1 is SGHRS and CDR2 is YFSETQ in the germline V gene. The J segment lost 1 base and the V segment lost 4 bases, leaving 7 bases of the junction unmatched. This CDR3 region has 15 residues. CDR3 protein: CASSPMTGPNTEAFF. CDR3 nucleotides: TGCGCCAGCAGCCCGATGACAGGGCCGAACACTGAAGCTTTCTTT.

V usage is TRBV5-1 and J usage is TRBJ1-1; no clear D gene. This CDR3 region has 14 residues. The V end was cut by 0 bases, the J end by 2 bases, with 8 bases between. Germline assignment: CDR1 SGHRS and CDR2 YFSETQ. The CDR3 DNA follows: TGCGCCAGCAGCTTGGGTCCATTAAACACTGAAGCTTTCTTT. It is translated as CASSLGPLNTEAFF.

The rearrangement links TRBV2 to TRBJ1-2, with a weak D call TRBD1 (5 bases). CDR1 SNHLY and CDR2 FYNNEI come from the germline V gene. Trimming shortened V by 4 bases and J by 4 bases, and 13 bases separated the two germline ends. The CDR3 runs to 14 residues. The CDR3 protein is CASSVEQGSYGYTF. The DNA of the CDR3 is TGTGCCAGCAGTGTCGAGCAGGGATCCTATGGCTACACCTTC.

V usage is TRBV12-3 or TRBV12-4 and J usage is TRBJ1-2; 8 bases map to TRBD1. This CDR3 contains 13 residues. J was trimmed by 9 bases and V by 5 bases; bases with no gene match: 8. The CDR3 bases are TGTGCCAGCAGTCCAACAGGGGGGGGCCGCTACACCTTC. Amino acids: CASSPTGGGRYTF.

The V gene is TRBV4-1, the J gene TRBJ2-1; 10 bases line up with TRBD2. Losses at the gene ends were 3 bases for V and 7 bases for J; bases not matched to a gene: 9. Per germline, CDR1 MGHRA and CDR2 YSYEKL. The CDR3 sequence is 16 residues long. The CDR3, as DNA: TGCGCCAGCAGCCAGGCCGAGAATAGCGGGGGGAATGAGCAGTTCTTC. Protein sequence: CASSQAENSGGNEQFF.

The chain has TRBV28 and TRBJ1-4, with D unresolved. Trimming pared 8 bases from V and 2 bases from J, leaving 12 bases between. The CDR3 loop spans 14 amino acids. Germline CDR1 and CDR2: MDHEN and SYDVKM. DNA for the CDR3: TGTGCCAGCCCGACGTTGAGGACTAATGAAAAACTGTTTTTT. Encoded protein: CASPTLRTNEKLFF. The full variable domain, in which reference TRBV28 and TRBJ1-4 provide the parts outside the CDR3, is DVKVTQSSRYLVKRTGEKVFLECVQDMDHENMFWYRQDPGLGLRLIYFSYDVKMKEKGDIPEGYSVSREKKERFSLILESASTNQTSMYLCASPTLRTNEKLFFGSGTQLSVL.